Reported below is one T cell receptor (beta chain). What it binds is unknown. Unique molecular identifiers were used to barcode this TCRbeta library. TCRdb re-analysed the PCR reads in MiXCR, keeping a single row per CDR3 protein. This table holds hundreds of thousands of distinct CDR3 sequences, around 9.1% found once. This specimen belongs to a study of T-cell reconstitution after alpha-beta-depleted transplantation in children. Overall study findings and caveats: Roughly two months post-transplant, alpha-beta T cells reportedly originated from several hundred graft clones that had expanded. At the one-year point after transplant, T-cell counts and TCRbeta diversity were found to come mostly from T cells that had been newly produced.

The CDR3 loop spans 16 amino acids. Germline lookup yields CDR1 SGHRS and CDR2 YFSETQ. The J segment lost 4 bases and the V segment lost 3 bases, leaving 7 bases of the junction unmatched. Sequencing was performed on PBMCs, taken before TCRalphabeta/CD19-depleted stem cell transplant. V usage is TRBV5-1 and J usage is TRBJ2-3; 11 bases map to TRBD2. The sequence was obtained from a boy younger than two with acute myeloid leukemia, due to receive a stem cell transplant. For the CDR3, the DNA is TGCGCCAGCAGCTCCCGCCTAGCGGGGGGCGCAGATACGCAGTATTTT. Its translation is CASSSRLAGGADTQYF.